One sample yielded the 14 T cell receptor beta chains listed below, sequenced in a study of blood T cell repertoires in COVID-19. The repertoire was sequenced with immunoSEQ multiplex PCR; TCRdb's copy has only in-frame clones and lacks some. This sample yields 50,000 to 85,000 clones, of which 91% are seen a single time; about 7.3% belongs to the top ten. The sequenced sample was peripheral blood. These receptors all stem from a human donor in a cohort sampled during active COVID-19.

This clone showed up just once. Within the sample, other DNA sequences also encode this same CDR3. The V and J genes are TRBV28 and TRBJ2-5; 7 bases are a match to TRBD1. Germline CDR1 MDHEN, CDR2 SYDVKM. The length of the CDR3 is 14 residues. V was clipped by 3 bases and J by 0 bases; unmatched bases: 1. The CDR3 spells CASSLTGNQETQYF. CDR3 DNA sequence: TGTGCCAGCAGTTTGACAGGGAACCAAGAGACCCAGTACTTC.

The chain has TRBV29-1 and TRBJ2-1; D is possibly TRBD2 (6 bases). The CDR3 loop spans 14 amino acids. Germline V CDR1 and CDR2: SQVTM, ANQGSEA. V gave up 6 bases and J gave up 8 bases, with 20 bases separating them. The CDR3 DNA follows: TGCAGCGTAGTCCGGACGTTCGGGGGAGATGAGCAGTTCTTC. Its translation is CSVVRTFGGDEQFF.

The chain employs TRBV7-2 and TRBJ2-1, with D possibly being TRBD2 (5 bases). Germline assignment: CDR1 SGHTA and CDR2 FQGNSA. The CDR3 sequence is 14 residues long. Trimming took 4 bases from V and 10 from J, leaving 17 bases between them. The CDR3 region is CASSSLVRFTEQFF. CDR3 nucleotides: TGTGCCAGCAGCTCACTAGTACGATTTACAGAGCAGTTCTTC. Full variable domain (outside the CDR3, taken from reference TRBV7-2 and TRBJ2-1): GAGVSQSPSNKVTEKGKDVELRCDPISGHTALYWYRQSLGQGLEFLIYFQGNSAPDKSGLPSDRFSAERTGGSVSTLTIQRTQQEDSAVYLCASSSLVRFTEQFFGPGTRLTVL.

The genes are TRBV4-3 and TRBJ2-2; TRBD2 matches 12 bases. The CDR3 length is 15 residues. Germline assignment: CDR1 LGHNA and CDR2 YSLEER. With V trimmed by 5 bases and J by 7 bases, 5 bases remained unmatched. The chain's CDR3 is CASSWTSGDIGELFF. DNA of the CDR3: TGCGCCAGCAGCTGGACTAGCGGGGACATCGGGGAGCTGTTTTTT.

CDR3 bases: TGTGCCAGTAGTACCTCCGGGACAGGGACCGGGGCCAACGTCCTGACTTTC. It specifies CASSTSGTGTGANVLTF. J is TRBJ2-6 and V is TRBV19; 9 bases align to TRBD1. Trimming took 4 bases from V and 4 from J; bases not matched to a gene: 8. CDR3 length: 17 residues. Germline V CDR1 and CDR2: LNHDA, SQIVND (reference sequence).

The J gene is TRBJ1-3, the V gene TRBV6-5; 7 bases are a match to TRBD1. Trimming removed 6 bases from V and 4 bases from J; junction bases left unmatched: 9. This CDR3 has 15 residues. Germline V lookup: CDR1 MNHEY, CDR2 SVGAGI. CDR3 nucleotides: TGTGCCAGCAGCTACGGACAGGTTGCCGGAAACACCATATATTTT. Protein sequence: CASSYGQVAGNTIYF.

The J gene is TRBJ2-5, the V gene TRBV6-5; 7 nucleotides line up with TRBD1. V was clipped by 6 bases and J by 5 bases; unmatched bases: 12. CDR1 is MNHEY, CDR2 SVGAGI, per germline. The CDR3 length is 15 residues. The CDR3 spells CASSALQGFGETQYF. Here the CDR3 DNA reads TGTGCCAGCAGCGCCTTACAGGGGTTTGGGGAGACCCAGTACTTC.

The count of this clone is one. This chain links TRBV15 with TRBJ2-7; a possible D gene is TRBD1 (6 bases). The germline CDR1 and CDR2 sequences are LNHNV and YYDKDF (reference sequence). This CDR3 has 12 residues. V lost 4 bases and J lost 3, with 7 bases in between. For the CDR3, the DNA is TGTGCCACCAGCAAGGACAGCTACGAGCAGTACTTC. It specifies CATSKDSYEQYF. The entire variable domain, with the rest obtained from reference TRBV15 and TRBJ2-7, is as follows: DAMVIQNPRYQVTQFGKPVTLSCSQTLNHNVMYWYQQKSSQAPKLLFHYYDKDFNNEADTPDNFQSRRPNTSFCFLDIRSPGLGDTAMYLCATSKDSYEQYFGPGTRLTVT.

This chain uses TRBV11-2 with TRBJ1-5; D remains unclear. Germline CDR1 and CDR2: SGHAT and FQNNGV. Between the trimmed V and J ends, which lost 2 bases and 4 bases, there was a span of 9 bases. The CDR3 contains 14 residues. The CDR3 nucleotides are TGTGCCAGCAGCTTAAGCTCGGAGAATCAGCCCCAGCATTTT. It is translated as CASSLSSENQPQHF.

The chain employs TRBV2 and TRBJ2-2; D remains unclear. The germline V gene encodes CDR1 SNHLY and CDR2 FYNNEI. This CDR3 contains 10 residues. The V end lost 5 bases, the J end lost 7 bases, and 2 bases lay between the germline ends. CDR3 sequence reads: CASSYGELFF. The CDR3 bases are TGTGCCAGCAGTTACGGGGAGCTGTTTTTT. The whole variable domain, filled in from reference TRBV2 and TRBJ2-2, reads EPEVTQTPSHQVTQMGQEVILRCVPISNHLYFYWYRQILGQKVEFLVSFYNNEISEKSEIFDDQFSVERPDGSNFTLKIRSTKLEDSAMYFCASSYGELFFGEGSRLTVL.

The V gene is TRBV7-3, the J gene TRBJ2-2, with 11 bases aligning to TRBD2. Germline CDR1 SGHTA, CDR2 FQGTGA. Germline trimming cut 4 bases from V and 7 bases from J; bases unmatched to any gene: 11. The CDR3 consists of 17 residues. CDR3 sequence reads: CASSSLAGGPSFGELFF. The CDR3 DNA reads TGTGCCAGCAGCTCCTTAGCGGGAGGGCCGTCTTTCGGGGAGCTGTTTTTT. The full variable domain, with the rest looked up from reference TRBV7-3 and TRBJ2-2, is GAGVSQTPSNKVTEKGKYVELRCDPISGHTALYWYRQSLGQGPEFLIYFQGTGAADDSGLPNDRFFAVRPEGSVSTLKIQRTERGDSAVYLCASSSLAGGPSFGELFFGEGSRLTVL.

The chain's CDR3 is CASSMDRDRGLRLFF. CDR3 DNA: TGTGCCAGTAGTATGGACCGGGACAGGGGTCTTCGGCTGTTTTTT. The V and J genes are TRBV19 and TRBJ1-4, with 10 bases fitting TRBD1. The V and J ends lost 3 bases and 14 bases, in that order; junction bases with no gene match: 12. CDR1 and CDR2 from the germline V gene are LNHDA and SQIVND (reference sequence). This CDR3 comprises 15 residues.

The genes are TRBV7-2 and TRBJ1-5, with 7 bases matching TRBD1. Germline trimming cut 3 bases from V and 2 bases from J; bases unmatched to any gene: 7. Germline CDR1 is SGHTA and CDR2 is FQGNSA. CDR3 size: 16 residues. DNA for the CDR3: TGTGCCAGCAGCTTCAAGGGGGCAGCCGGCAATCAGCCCCAGCATTTT. Its translation: CASSFKGAAGNQPQHF.

CDR3 protein: CATRGGTYEQYF. The CDR3 DNA sequence: TGTGCCACCCGCGGGGGCACCTACGAGCAGTACTTC. The chain is built from TRBV2 and TRBJ2-7; a possible D gene is TRBD2 (7 bases). The CDR3 length is 12 residues. Trimming took 10 bases from V and 2 from J, leaving 12 bases between them. CDR1 and CDR2 (germline): SNHLY, FYNNEI. Based on the CDR3 plus reference TRBV2 and TRBJ2-7, the full variable domain is EPEVTQTPSHQVTQMGQEVILRCVPISNHLYFYWYRQILGQKVEFLVSFYNNEISEKSEIFDDQFSVERPDGSNFTLKIRSTKLEDSAMYFCATRGGTYEQYFGPGTRLTVT.